Shown below are 19 T cell receptor beta chains from a single sample sequenced in a study of naive and memory T cell subsets. An equimolar mix of two oligonucleotides served as the beta constant-region primer for TRBC1 and TRBC2. TCRdb used MiXCR to reprocess the UMI-ligation and nested PCR reads, holding one entry per CDR3 protein. The sample yields some 87,000 distinct CDR3 sequences, around 6.5% seen once. Source material: central memory CD4+ T cells from blood. The receptors were sampled from a human donor in good health.

The J gene is TRBJ2-1, the V gene TRBV10-3; TRBD2 agrees at 13 bases. Germline lookup yields CDR1 ENHRY and CDR2 SYGVKD. The CDR3 totals 18 residues. V lost 0 bases and J lost 7; bases outside the gene matches: 9. DNA of the CDR3: TGTGCCATCAGTGAGTCGTCCGGGACTAGCGGGATCGGGAATGAGCAGTTCTTC. It encodes CAISESSGTSGIGNEQFF.

This clonotype was recorded many times. This chain links TRBV7-2 with TRBJ2-3; D is undetermined. This CDR3 spans 10 amino acids. Germline-derived CDR1 and CDR2 are SGHTA and FQGNSA. The V and J ends lost 1 base and 8 bases respectively, with 1 base between them. CDR3 loop: CASSLGTQYF. The CDR3 region has the DNA TGTGCCAGCAGCTTAGGTACGCAGTATTTT.

In this sample, this clonotype turned up many times. The genes are TRBV6-5 and TRBJ2-2, with TRBD1 identical over 8 bases. The CDR3 runs to 15 residues. V was pared by 5 bases and J by 3 bases, with 5 bases of the junction left unmatched. Per the germline V gene, CDR1 is MNHEY and CDR2 is SVGAGI. The CDR3, as DNA: TGTGCCAGCAGTCGTCAGGGGGCCTACACCGGGGAGCTGTTTTTT. It encodes CASSRQGAYTGELFF.

The sample holds many counts of this clonotype. The chain is built from TRBV27 and TRBJ2-7; 7 bases match TRBD2. This CDR3 has 15 amino acids. CDR1 and CDR2 from the germline V gene are MNHEY and SMNVEV (reference sequence). The V gene end was trimmed by 6 bases and the J gene end by 1 base; junction bases not matched to a gene: 9. The CDR3 DNA follows: TGTGCCAGCAGCCGGAGAGCGGGACTGTCCTACGAGCAGTACTTC. This encodes CASSRRAGLSYEQYF.

This clonotype has a count of ten or more. The V call is TRBV13, the J call TRBJ1-1; TRBD1 is a possible D gene (6 bases). CDR3 length: 15 amino acids. V was cut by 5 bases and J by 4 bases, with 17 bases left in between. Germline-derived CDR1 and CDR2 are PRHDT and FYEKMQ (reference sequence). CDR3 coding DNA: TGTGCCAGCAGCGGGGGGGGGCAGTGGGGCACTGAAGCTTTCTTT. It is translated as CASSGGGQWGTEAFF.

This clonotype has a count of ten or more. The gene calls are TRBV7-2 and TRBJ1-2, with TRBD1 matching over 8 bases. Germline V gene data show CDR1 as SGHTA and CDR2 as FQGNSA. The CDR3 contains 14 residues. J was trimmed by 7 bases and V by 1 base; bases with no gene match: 5. The CDR3 is CASSLGTGRGGYTF. CDR3 sequence (DNA): TGTGCCAGCAGCTTAGGGACAGGGCGGGGTGGCTACACCTTC.

The rearrangement joins TRBV18 to TRBJ2-7, with D unclear. Per the germline V gene, CDR1 is KGHSH and CDR2 is LQKENI. The germline V and J ends were trimmed by 0 bases and 0 bases, with 3 bases remaining between them. This CDR3 is built from 13 residues. CDR3 amino acids: CASSPPVSYEQYF. The CDR3 DNA is TGTGCCAGCTCACCACCGGTCTCCTACGAGCAGTACTTC.

There are many counts of this clonotype. The chain links TRBV20-1 to TRBJ2-3; 9 nucleotides agree with TRBD1. There are 15 residues in the CDR3. The J segment lost 2 bases and the V segment lost 3 bases, leaving 6 bases of the junction unmatched. Germline V gene sequence: CDR1 DFQATT, CDR2 SNEGSKA (reference sequence). CDR3 DNA sequence: TGCAGTGCTAGGTGGACAGGGGCCATCACAGATACGCAGTATTTT. This translates into CSARWTGAITDTQYF.

The chain is built from TRBV20-1 and TRBJ1-6; D is uncertain. The CDR3 has 14 residues. The germline V and J ends were trimmed by 1 base and 6 bases, with 10 bases remaining between them. Germline CDR1 reads DFQATT; CDR2 reads SNEGSKA (reference sequence). CDR3 DNA sequence: TGCAGTGCTAGAGTGGGCGAACCTAATTCACCCCTCCACTTT. Translating gives CSARVGEPNSPLHF.

There are many counts of this clonotype. The rearrangement uses TRBV6-6 and TRBJ1-1; possible D gene TRBD1, 5 bases. This CDR3 has 16 amino acids. Between the trimmed V and J ends, which lost 7 bases and 1 base, there was a span of 19 bases. Germline V gene lookup returns CDR1 MNHNY and CDR2 SVGAGI (reference sequence). As DNA, the CDR3 is TGTGCCAGCAAAAACGTGGGGGGATGGGGGAACACTGAAGCTTTCTTT. Amino acids: CASKNVGGWGNTEAFF.

The J gene is TRBJ2-7, the V gene TRBV20-1; a weak D match, TRBD1 (7 bases). The CDR3 covers 14 residues. Germline V lookup: CDR1 DFQATT, CDR2 SNEGSKA (reference sequence). The V gene lost 5 bases and the J gene lost 3 bases, with 17 bases spanning the gap. CDR3 amino acids: CSAGGGRFNYEQYF. CDR3 DNA sequence: TGCAGTGCTGGAGGGGGCCGATTTAACTACGAGCAGTACTTC.

This clonotype was detected ten times or more. The chain combines TRBV6-2 or TRBV6-3 with TRBJ1-1; TRBD1 matches at 10 bases. V lost 4 bases to trimming and J lost 5 bases; unmatched junction nucleotides: 4. Germline V lookup: CDR1 MNHEY, CDR2 SVGEGT. This CDR3 spans 14 amino acids. This CDR3 reads CASSSWTGGTEAFF. As DNA, the CDR3 is TGTGCCAGCAGTTCGTGGACAGGGGGGACTGAAGCTTTCTTT.

The chain joins TRBV7-2 to TRBJ2-2; 8 nucleotides align to TRBD2. The CDR3 is 17 amino acids. The V gene's germline CDR1 is SGHTA and CDR2 FQGNSA. The V gene end was trimmed by 5 bases and the J gene end by 0 bases; junction bases not matched to a gene: 8. CDR3 sequence: CASSGPSGGTNTGELFF. The CDR3 DNA is TGTGCCAGCAGCGGACCCTCGGGGGGGACGAACACCGGGGAGCTGTTTTTT.

J is TRBJ2-1 and V is TRBV5-1; D may be TRBD2 (6 bases). The CDR3 is 15 amino acids. The germline gives CDR1 SGHRS, CDR2 YFSETQ. V was trimmed by 7 bases and J by 4 bases, leaving 18 bases between them. The CDR3 coding sequence is TGCGCCAGCCGGAGGGACGGAGACGGATACAATGAGCAGTTCTTC. The encoded protein is CASRRDGDGYNEQFF.

This clonotype was picked up a small number of times. The rearrangement links TRBV20-1 to TRBJ2-5; the match to TRBD2 covers 7 bases. The CDR3 has 13 residues. Trimming removed 6 bases from V and 4 bases from J; junction bases left unmatched: 8. CDR1 is DFQATT and CDR2 is SNEGSKA in the germline V gene (reference sequence). CDR3 sequence (DNA): TGCAGTGCCAGGACTAGGAGAGCAGAGACCCAGTACTTC. The encoded protein is CSARTRRAETQYF.

This clonotype was picked up many times. The V call is TRBV28, the J call TRBJ2-2; TRBD1 or TRBD2 may be the D gene (5 bases each). CDR1 and CDR2 (germline): MDHEN, SYDVKM. The CDR3 loop spans 16 amino acids. The germline V and J ends were trimmed by 4 bases and 0 bases, with 12 bases remaining between them. The CDR3 bases are TGTGCCAGCAGTTCCCGGGACGGCACGAACACCGGGGAGCTGTTTTTT. It yields the protein CASSSRDGTNTGELFF.

This clonotype was observed at least ten times. The chain employs TRBV7-9 and TRBJ1-4; D is perhaps TRBD1 (6 bases). Trimming took off 4 bases at V and 5 bases at J, with 11 bases between the two ends. This CDR3 has 14 amino acids. Germline V gives CDR1 SEHNR, CDR2 FQNEAQ (reference sequence). The CDR3 is CASSSGHGNEKLFF. CDR3 DNA sequence: TGTGCCAGCAGCTCGGGACACGGGAATGAAAAACTGTTTTTT.

The chain is built from TRBV7-9 and TRBJ1-4; no clear D. The CDR3 covers 12 residues. Germline V CDR1 and CDR2: SEHNR, FQNEAQ (reference sequence). V shed 8 bases and J shed 6 bases, with 10 bases lying between them. The CDR3 is CASGLTDEKLFF. CDR3 in DNA: TGTGCCAGCGGATTAACGGATGAAAAACTGTTTTTT.

In this sample, this clonotype turned up many times. V is TRBV28 and J is TRBJ1-2; D is ambiguous. The CDR3 sequence is 12 residues long. CDR1 and CDR2 (germline): MDHEN, SYDVKM. V was trimmed by 6 bases and J by 6 bases, leaving 11 bases between them. CDR3 in amino acids: CASRTPRDGYTF. DNA for the CDR3: TGTGCCAGCAGAACCCCGCGCGATGGCTACACCTTC.